These T cell receptor beta chains were read from a single sample in a study of TIL therapy for anti-PD-1-resistant metastatic lung cancer. Method: immunoSEQ multiplex PCR; TCRdb's copy keeps in-frame clones and lacks some. The table shows 7,000 to 9,000 clones, with over 65% occurring only once. Sequencing used tumor tissue, obtained at baseline. These receptors all come from a person aged 25-80 years with non-small cell lung cancer. Both conserved end residues are part of each CDR3. Fields, in order: J gene, V gene, clone size, D gene, CDR3 DNA, CDR3 protein. The D gene is left open where the match is weak. Size values are once, few and many counts, or a class for expanded clones, and some rows have none.

>TRBJ2-1|TRBV5-1|NA|NA
TGCGCCAGCAGCTTGGTGGGGTCCCATAATGAGCAGTTCTTC
CASSLVGSHNEQFF
>TRBJ2-5|TRBV6-6|few|TRBD1
TGTGCCAGCAGACCTACATCAGGGGGCTTGGAGACCCAGTACTTC
CASRPTSGGLETQYF
>TRBJ1-1|TRBV6-5|NA|NA
TGTGCCAGCAGTTACAATGGGGCGGGTGGCACTGAAGCTTTCTTT
CASSYNGAGGTEAFF
>TRBJ1-2|TRBV19|few|NA
TGTGCCAGTAGTATTATGGGGTATGGCTACACCTTC
CASSIMGYGYTF
>TRBJ2-7|TRBV6-5|NA|NA
TGTGCCAGCAGTTCTCTTGGGGCCAGGTACGAGCAGTACTTC
CASSSLGARYEQYF
>TRBJ1-4|TRBV5-5|NA|NA
TGTGCCAGCAGGTTTGGGCAGGGTTCCGAAAAACTGTTTTTT
CASRFGQGSEKLFF
>TRBJ1-2|TRBV28|NA|NA
TGTGCCAGCAGTTTAGTTCGGGCTAACTATGGCTACACCTTC
CASSLVRANYGYTF
>TRBJ1-2|TRBV6-5|NA|NA
TGTGCCAGCAGCCCTAACAGCTTTAGCTACACCTTC
CASSPNSFSYTF
>TRBJ1-5|TRBV7-8|NA|NA
TGTGCCAGCAGCTTAGCTGTTGGTCCCCAGCATTTT
CASSLAVGPQHF
>TRBJ2-2|TRBV15|NA|NA
TGTGCCACCAGCACCCAACTGGTGCCCACCGGGGAGCTGTTTTTT
CATSTQLVPTGELFF
>TRBJ1-1|TRBV4-1|NA|NA
TGCGCCAGCAGCCAAGTCCAGGGAAAAGCTTTCTTT
CASSQVQGKAFF
>TRBJ2-5|TRBV5-4|NA|NA
TGTGCCAGCAGCTTTTGGCTAGCCCCCCAAGAGACCCAGTACTTC
CASSFWLAPQETQYF
>TRBJ1-1|TRBV5-1|NA|NA
TGCGCCAGCAGCTTGGCATTGAACACTGAAGCTTTCTTT
CASSLALNTEAFF
>TRBJ2-7|TRBV10-3|NA|TRBD2
TGTGCCATCAGTGAGGGCGGGAGACCATACGAGCAGTACTTC
CAISEGGRPYEQYF
>TRBJ2-7|TRBV27|few|TRBD1
TGTGCCAGCAGTTTTATACAGGGGGCAGGGGAGCAGTACTTC
CASSFIQGAGEQYF
>TRBJ1-1|TRBV29-1|few|TRBD1
TGCAGCGCTGGGACAGGGGGCACCATGAACACTGAAGCTTTCTTT
CSAGTGGTMNTEAFF
>TRBJ1-2|TRBV5-1|NA|TRBD1
TGCGCCAGCAGCGACGGAGCAGGGGGCGGTGGCTATGGCTACACCTTC
CASSDGAGGGGYGYTF
>TRBJ2-5|TRBV21-1|NA|NA
TGTGCCAGCAGCAACATCCCAGAATGGGGGATAAAAGAGACCCAGTACTTC
CASSNIPEWGIKETQYF
>TRBJ2-3|TRBV5-8|once|TRBD2
TGTGCCAGCAGCTTAGCTAGCGGGAAATCGGCAGATACGCAGTATTTT
CASSLASGKSADTQYF
>TRBJ2-3|TRBV7-2|NA|NA
TGTGCCAGCAGCTTCGCTCTACTAGTTAGCACAGATACGCAGTATTTT
CASSFALLVSTDTQYF
>TRBJ1-5|TRBV4-1|few|NA
TGCGCCAGCAGCCAAGTACAGTCCTCGGGTCAGCCCCAGCATTTT
CASSQVQSSGQPQHF
>TRBJ1-4|TRBV5-6|large|NA
TGTGCCAGCAGCGCCATAGGGGACAATGAAAAACTGTTTTTT
CASSAIGDNEKLFF
>TRBJ2-2|TRBV5-1|NA|NA
TGCGCCAGCAGGTCCGATCCCGGGGAGCTGTTTTTT
CASRSDPGELFF
>TRBJ2-5|TRBV9|NA|TRBD1
TGTGCCAGCAGCATTTCCGGGACAGAACAAGAGACCCAGTACTTC
CASSISGTEQETQYF
>TRBJ1-3|TRBV19|few|NA
TGTGCCAGTAGTATCCCCGGGACACTTGGAAACACCATATATTTT
CASSIPGTLGNTIYF
>TRBJ2-2|TRBV28|NA|NA
TGTGCCAGCAGTTTCGGGGGTTTTAACACCGGGGAGCTGTTTTTT
CASSFGGFNTGELFF
>TRBJ2-2|TRBV27|NA|NA
TGTGCCAGCAGCTCAGTCACGGGCACCGGGGAGCTGTTTTTT
CASSSVTGTGELFF
>TRBJ2-5|TRBV28|NA|TRBD1
TGTGCCAGCAGTCCCCCGGGACAGCAAGAGACCCAGTACTTC
CASSPPGQQETQYF
>TRBJ1-6|TRBV28|NA|NA
TGTGCCAGCAGTGTTTTGGGGATACAGGAATTCCACTTT
CASSVLGIQEFHF
>TRBJ1-1|TRBV6-4|NA|NA
TGTGCCAGCAGTGACAGGGAGAACACTGAAGCTTTCTTT
CASSDRENTEAFF
>TRBJ2-7|TRBV7-9|few|TRBD2
TGTGCCGCGGGGGGTGGGGAGACCTACGAGCAGTACTTC
CAAGGGETYEQYF
>TRBJ2-1|TRBV7-2|NA|TRBD2
TGTGCCAGCAGCTTGGCTAATAGCGGGAGGGTAAGCTCCTACAATGAGCAGTTCTTC
CASSLANSGRVSSYNEQFF
>TRBJ1-1|TRBV7-9|NA|TRBD1
TGTGCCAGCAGCTTAGTATCAAGGGGGCCGAACACTGAAGCTTTCTTT
CASSLVSRGPNTEAFF
>TRBJ2-2|TRBV9|NA|TRBD1
TGTGCCAGCAGCCTCGGACAGGGCACCGGGGAGCTGTTTTTT
CASSLGQGTGELFF
>TRBJ2-5|TRBV4-1|NA|NA
TGCGCCAGCAGAGAGATATGGCCCCGGGAGACCCAGTACTTC
CASREIWPRETQYF
>TRBJ2-1|TRBV4-2|once|NA
TGTGCCAGCAGCCAAGGTGCCGCGGGCTACAATGAGCAGTTCTTC
CASSQGAAGYNEQFF
>TRBJ1-1|TRBV19|NA|NA
TGTGCCACCAAACAGAACACTGAAGCTTTCTTT
CATKQNTEAFF
>TRBJ2-1|TRBV7-9|few|NA
TGTGCCAGCAGCTTATACTTGACTAGGAGCTCCTACAATGAGCAGTTCTTC
CASSLYLTRSSYNEQFF
>TRBJ2-3|TRBV11-3|NA|NA
TGTGCCAGGAAATTCAGTAACCCCAATCCTAGCACAGATACGCAGTATTTT
CARKFSNPNPSTDTQYF
>TRBJ1-1|TRBV30|NA|NA
TGTGCCTGGCTTGGTGACATGAACACTGAAGCTTTCTTT
CAWLGDMNTEAFF
>TRBJ2-1|TRBV5-1|NA|NA
TGCGCCGGCACGGGCGGGGTACTTGAGCAGTTCTTC
CAGTGGVLEQFF
>TRBJ2-1|TRBV6-5|NA|TRBD1
TGTGCCAGCAGTCCGGGACAGAACAATGAGCAGTTCTTC
CASSPGQNNEQFF
>TRBJ1-4|TRBV5-1|NA|NA
TGCGCCAGCAGCTTGGAGGGACATCCGGGGGAAAAACTGTTTTTT
CASSLEGHPGEKLFF
>TRBJ2-1|TRBV28|NA|NA
TGTGCCACCCGGAAGAACAATGAGCAGTTCTTC
CATRKNNEQFF
>TRBJ1-1|TRBV7-9|few|NA
TGTGCCAGCAGCTTGGCGGACAAAGGAAAAACTGAAGCTTTCTTT
CASSLADKGKTEAFF
>TRBJ2-5|TRBV14|NA|TRBD2
TGTGCCAGCAGCCAAGAGAGGACTAGCGGGAAAGAGACCCAGTACTTC
CASSQERTSGKETQYF
>TRBJ2-1|TRBV5-1|NA|TRBD1
TGCGCCAGCAGCCGCGGACAGGGCAATTATAATGAGCAGTTCTTC
CASSRGQGNYNEQFF
>TRBJ1-1|TRBV6-5|NA|TRBD1
TGTGCCAGCAGTTTACAGGGGGCAACTGAAGCTTTCTTT
CASSLQGATEAFF
>TRBJ2-7|TRBV4-2|NA|TRBD1
TGTGCCAGCAGCCAAGAGATTTGGAGACAGGGGGGCCACGAGCAGTACTTC
CASSQEIWRQGGHEQYF
>TRBJ1-2|TRBV6-6|NA|TRBD1
TGTGCCAGCAGTCTGGGACAGTCTTATGGCTACACCTTC
CASSLGQSYGYTF